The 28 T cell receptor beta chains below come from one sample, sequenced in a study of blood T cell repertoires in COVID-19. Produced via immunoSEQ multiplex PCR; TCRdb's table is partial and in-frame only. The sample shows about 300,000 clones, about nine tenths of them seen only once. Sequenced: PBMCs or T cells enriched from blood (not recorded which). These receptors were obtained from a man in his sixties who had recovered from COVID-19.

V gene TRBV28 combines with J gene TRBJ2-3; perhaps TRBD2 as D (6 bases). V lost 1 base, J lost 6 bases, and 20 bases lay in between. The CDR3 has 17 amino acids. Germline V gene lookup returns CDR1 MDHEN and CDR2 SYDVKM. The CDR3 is CASSLLAAQGHRDTQYF. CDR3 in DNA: TGTGCCAGCAGTTTATTAGCGGCGCAGGGCCACCGGGATACGCAGTATTTT.

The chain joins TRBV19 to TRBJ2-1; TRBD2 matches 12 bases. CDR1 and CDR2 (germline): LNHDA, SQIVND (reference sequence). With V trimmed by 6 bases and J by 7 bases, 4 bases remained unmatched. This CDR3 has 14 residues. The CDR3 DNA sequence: TGTGCCAGTAGGCGGACTAGCGGGAAAAATGAGCAGTTCTTC. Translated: CASRRTSGKNEQFF.

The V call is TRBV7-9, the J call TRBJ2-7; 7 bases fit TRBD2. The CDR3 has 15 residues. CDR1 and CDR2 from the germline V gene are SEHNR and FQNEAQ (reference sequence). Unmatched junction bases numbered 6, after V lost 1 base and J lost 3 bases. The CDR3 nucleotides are TGTGCCAGCAGCTTAGGGGTGGCGGGAGTCTACGAGCAGTACTTC. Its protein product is CASSLGVAGVYEQYF. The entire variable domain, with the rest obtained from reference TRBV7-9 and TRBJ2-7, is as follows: DTGVSQNPRHKITKRGQNVTFRCDPISEHNRLYWYRQTLGQGPEFLTYFQNEAQLEKSRLLSDRFSAERPKGSFSTLEIQRTEQGDSAMYLCASSLGVAGVYEQYFGPGTRLTVT.

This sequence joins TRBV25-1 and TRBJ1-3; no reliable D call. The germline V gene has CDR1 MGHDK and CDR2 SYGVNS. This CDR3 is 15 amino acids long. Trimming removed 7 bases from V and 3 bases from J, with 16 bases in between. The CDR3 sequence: CASIPEWGGGNTIYF. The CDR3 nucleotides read TGTGCCAGCATCCCAGAATGGGGAGGTGGAAACACCATATATTTT.

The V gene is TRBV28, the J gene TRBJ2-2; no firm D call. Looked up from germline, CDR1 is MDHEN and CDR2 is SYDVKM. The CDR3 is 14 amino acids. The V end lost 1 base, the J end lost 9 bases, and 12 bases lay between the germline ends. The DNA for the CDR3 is TGTGCCAGCAGTTTATCTCCCCCTGGCCGGGAGCTGTTTTTT. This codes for CASSLSPPGRELFF.

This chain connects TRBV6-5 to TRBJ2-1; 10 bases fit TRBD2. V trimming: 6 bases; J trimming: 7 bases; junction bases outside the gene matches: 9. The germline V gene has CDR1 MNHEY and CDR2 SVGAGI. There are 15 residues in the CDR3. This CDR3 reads CASRVLAGESNEQFF. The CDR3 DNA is TGTGCCAGCAGGGTGCTAGCGGGAGAAAGTAATGAGCAGTTCTTC.

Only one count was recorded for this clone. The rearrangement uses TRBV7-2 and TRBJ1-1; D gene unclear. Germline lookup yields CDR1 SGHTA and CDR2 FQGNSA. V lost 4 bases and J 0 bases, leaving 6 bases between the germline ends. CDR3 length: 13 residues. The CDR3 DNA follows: TGTGCCAGCAGCTCAGACATGAACACTGAAGCTTTCTTT. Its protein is CASSSDMNTEAFF.

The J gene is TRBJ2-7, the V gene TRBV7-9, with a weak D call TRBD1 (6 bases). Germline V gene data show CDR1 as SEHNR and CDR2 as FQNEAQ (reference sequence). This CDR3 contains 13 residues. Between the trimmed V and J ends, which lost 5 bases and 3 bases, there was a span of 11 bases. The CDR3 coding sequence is TGTGCCAGCAGCGATGAGACAGGCTACGAGCAGTACTTC. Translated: CASSDETGYEQYF. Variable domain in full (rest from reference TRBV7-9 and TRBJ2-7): DTGVSQNPRHKITKRGQNVTFRCDPISEHNRLYWYRQTLGQGPEFLTYFQNEAQLEKSRLLSDRFSAERPKGSFSTLEIQRTEQGDSAMYLCASSDETGYEQYFGPGTRLTVT.

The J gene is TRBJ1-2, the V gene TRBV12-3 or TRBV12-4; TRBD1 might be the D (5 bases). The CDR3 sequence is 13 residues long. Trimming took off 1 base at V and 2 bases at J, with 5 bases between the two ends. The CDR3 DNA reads TGTGCCAGCAGTTTAGACAGGAACTATGGCTACACCTTC. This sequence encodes CASSLDRNYGYTF.

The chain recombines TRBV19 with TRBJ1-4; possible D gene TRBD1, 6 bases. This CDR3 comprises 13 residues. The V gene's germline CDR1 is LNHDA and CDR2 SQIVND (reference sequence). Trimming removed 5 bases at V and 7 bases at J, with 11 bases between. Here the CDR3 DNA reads TGTGCCAGTAGTCAGGACAGCCGTGAAAAACTGTTTTTT. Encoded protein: CASSQDSREKLFF. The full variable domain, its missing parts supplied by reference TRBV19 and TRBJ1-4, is DGGITQSPKYLFRKEGQNVTLSCEQNLNHDAMYWYRQDPGQGLRLIYYSQIVNDFQKGDIAEGYSVSREKKESFPLTVTSAQKNPTAFYLCASSQDSREKLFFGSGTQLSVL.

The CDR3 coding sequence is TGTGCCACCAGTGATTCAAGCAGGGTATACGAGCAGTACTTC. Its protein product is CATSDSSRVYEQYF. The chain is built from TRBV24-1 and TRBJ2-7; maybe TRBD1 (5 bases). Per germline, CDR1 KGHDR and CDR2 SFDVKD. Trimming left V 2 bases short and J 4 bases short, with 11 bases between. There are 14 residues in the CDR3.

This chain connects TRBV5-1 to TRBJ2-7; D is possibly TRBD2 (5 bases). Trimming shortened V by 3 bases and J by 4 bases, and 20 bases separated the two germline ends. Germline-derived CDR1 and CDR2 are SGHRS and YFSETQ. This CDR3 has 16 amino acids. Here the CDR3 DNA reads TGCGCCAGCAGCTACTACCGGACGGAGGCGAGGTACGAGCAGTACTTC. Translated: CASSYYRTEARYEQYF.

The CDR3 DNA is TGTGCCAGCAGCTTGGATAGGGACAGGGCACTCTATGGCTACACCTTC. It encodes CASSLDRDRALYGYTF. V gene TRBV5-4 combines with J gene TRBJ1-2, with 9 bases aligning to TRBD1. J lost 4 bases, V lost 0 bases, and 7 bases had no gene match. Germline V gives CDR1 SGHNT, CDR2 YYREEE (reference sequence). The CDR3 is made up of 16 amino acids.

The CDR3 DNA reads TGTGCCAGCAGCCTCAGTGGAGGTAATTCACCCCTCCACTTT. Encoded protein: CASSLSGGNSPLHF. The rearrangement uses TRBV3-1 (or the pseudogene TRBV3-2) and TRBJ1-6; D is unresolved. CDR1 and CDR2 from the germline V gene are LGHDT and YNNKEL (reference sequence). This CDR3 is built from 14 residues. Trimming removed 4 bases at V and 6 bases at J, with 10 bases between.

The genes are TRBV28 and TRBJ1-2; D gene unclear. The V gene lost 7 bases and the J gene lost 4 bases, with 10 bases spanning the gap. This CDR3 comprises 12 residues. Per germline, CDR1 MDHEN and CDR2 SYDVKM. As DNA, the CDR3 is TGTGCCAGCACGAGCAGGCCCTATGGCTACACCTTC. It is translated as CASTSRPYGYTF.

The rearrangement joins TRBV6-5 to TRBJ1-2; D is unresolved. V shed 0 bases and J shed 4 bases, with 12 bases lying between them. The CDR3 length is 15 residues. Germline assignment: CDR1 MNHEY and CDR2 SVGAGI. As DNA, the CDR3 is TGTGCCAGCAGTTACTCGAACAAAGGGAGCTATGGCTACACCTTC. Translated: CASSYSNKGSYGYTF.

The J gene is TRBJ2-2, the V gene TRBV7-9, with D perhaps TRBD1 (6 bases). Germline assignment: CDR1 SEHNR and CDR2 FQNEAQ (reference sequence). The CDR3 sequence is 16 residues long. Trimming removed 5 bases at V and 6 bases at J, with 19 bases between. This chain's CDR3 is CASSPRGPGDAGELFF. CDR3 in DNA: TGTGCCAGCAGCCCCCGTGGGCCAGGGGATGCCGGGGAGCTGTTTTTT.

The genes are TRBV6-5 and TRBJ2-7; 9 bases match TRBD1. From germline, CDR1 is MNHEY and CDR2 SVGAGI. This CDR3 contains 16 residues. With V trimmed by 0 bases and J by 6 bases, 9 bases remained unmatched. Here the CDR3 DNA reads TGTGCCAGCAGTTACTCCTACACCGGGACAGGGTCCGAGCAGTACTTC. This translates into CASSYSYTGTGSEQYF.

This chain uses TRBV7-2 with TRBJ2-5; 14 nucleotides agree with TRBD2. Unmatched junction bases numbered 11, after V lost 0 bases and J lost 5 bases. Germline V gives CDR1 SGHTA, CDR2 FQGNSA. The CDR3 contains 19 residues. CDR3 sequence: CASSLASRGLAGEGETQYF. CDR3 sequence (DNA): TGTGCCAGCAGCTTAGCATCGAGGGGACTAGCGGGAGAGGGGGAGACCCAGTACTTC.

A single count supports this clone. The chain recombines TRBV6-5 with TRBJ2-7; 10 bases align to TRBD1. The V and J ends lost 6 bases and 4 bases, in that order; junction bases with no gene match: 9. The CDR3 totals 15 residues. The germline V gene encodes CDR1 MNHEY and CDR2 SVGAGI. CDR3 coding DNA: TGTGCCAGCAGGGTAATGACAGGGGGCCTTTACGAGCAGTACTTC. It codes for CASRVMTGGLYEQYF.

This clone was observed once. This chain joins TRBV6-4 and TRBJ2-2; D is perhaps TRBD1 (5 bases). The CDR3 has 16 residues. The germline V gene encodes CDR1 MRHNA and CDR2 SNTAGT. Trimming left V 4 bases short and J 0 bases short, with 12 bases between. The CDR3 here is CASSVTGFPNTGELFF. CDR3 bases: TGTGCCAGCAGTGTCACAGGATTTCCGAACACCGGGGAGCTGTTTTTT.

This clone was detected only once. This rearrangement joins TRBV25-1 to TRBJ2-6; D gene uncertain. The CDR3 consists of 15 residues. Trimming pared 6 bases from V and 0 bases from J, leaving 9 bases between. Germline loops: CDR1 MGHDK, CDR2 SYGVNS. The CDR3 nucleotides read TGTGCCAGCAGCTCGAGCCGCTCTGGGGCCAACGTCCTGACTTTC. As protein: CASSSSRSGANVLTF.

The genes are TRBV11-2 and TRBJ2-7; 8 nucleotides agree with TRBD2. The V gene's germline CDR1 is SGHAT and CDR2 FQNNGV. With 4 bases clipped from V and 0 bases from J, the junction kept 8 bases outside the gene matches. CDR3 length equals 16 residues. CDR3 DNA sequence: TGTGCCAGCAGCTCGCGACTAGCGCCCTCCTCCTACGAGCAGTACTTC. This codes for CASSSRLAPSSYEQYF. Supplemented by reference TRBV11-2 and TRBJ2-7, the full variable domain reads EAGVAQSPRYKIIEKRQSVAFWCNPISGHATLYWYQQILGQGPKLLIQFQNNGVVDDSQLPKDRFSAERLKGVDSTLKIQPAKLEDSAVYLCASSSRLAPSSYEQYFGPGTRLTVT.

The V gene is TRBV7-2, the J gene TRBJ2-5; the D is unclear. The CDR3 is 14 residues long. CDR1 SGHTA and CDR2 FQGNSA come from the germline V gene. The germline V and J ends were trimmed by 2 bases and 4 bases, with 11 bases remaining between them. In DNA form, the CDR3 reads TGTGCCAGCAGCTTAACCCCTGTTAGAGAGACCCAGTACTTC. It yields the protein CASSLTPVRETQYF.

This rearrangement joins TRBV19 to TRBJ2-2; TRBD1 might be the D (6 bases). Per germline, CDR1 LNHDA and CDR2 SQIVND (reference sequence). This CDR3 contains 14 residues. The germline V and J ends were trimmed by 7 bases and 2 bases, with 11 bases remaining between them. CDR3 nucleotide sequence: TGTGCCAGTAAACAGGGTGGTAACACCGGGGAGCTGTTTTTT. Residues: CASKQGGNTGELFF.

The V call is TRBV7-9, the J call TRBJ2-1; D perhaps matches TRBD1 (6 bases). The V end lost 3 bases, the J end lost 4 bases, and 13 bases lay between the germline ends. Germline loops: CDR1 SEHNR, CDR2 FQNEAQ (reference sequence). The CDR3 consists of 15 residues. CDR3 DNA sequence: TGTGCCAGCAGCTTGGGACACCTAAAGTACAATGAGCAGTTCTTC. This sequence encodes CASSLGHLKYNEQFF.

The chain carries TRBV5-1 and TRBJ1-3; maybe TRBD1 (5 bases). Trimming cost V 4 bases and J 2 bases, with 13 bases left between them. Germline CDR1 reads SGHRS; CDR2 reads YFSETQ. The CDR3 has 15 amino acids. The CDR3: CASSRQGDTGNTIYF. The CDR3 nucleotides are TGCGCCAGCAGCCGACAAGGGGATACTGGAAACACCATATATTTT. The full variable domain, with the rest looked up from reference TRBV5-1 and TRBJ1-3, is KAGVTQTPRYLIKTRGQQVTLSCSPISGHRSVSWYQQTPGQGLQFLFEYFSETQRNKGNFPGRFSGRQFSNSRSEMNVSTLELGDSALYLCASSRQGDTGNTIYFGEGSWLTVV.

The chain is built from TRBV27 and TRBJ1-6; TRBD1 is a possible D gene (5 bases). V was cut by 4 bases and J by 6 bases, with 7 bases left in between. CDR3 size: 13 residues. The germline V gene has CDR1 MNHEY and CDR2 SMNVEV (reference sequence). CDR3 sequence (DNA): TGTGCCAGCAGTTGGGGGGGTAATTCACCCCTCCACTTT. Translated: CASSWGGNSPLHF.